Below are 6 T cell receptor beta chains sequenced from a single sample in a study of blood T cells in healthy people across ages. Together with a sample-barcoded 5' primer, a J-beta primer mix was included in a second PCR lasting about 6 to 12 cycles. TCRdb re-called the 5' RACE reads with MiXCR, one entry per CDR3 protein. This sample carries about a million distinct CDR3 sequences, about 48% of them seen once, and the ten largest clones take around an eighth. The sequenced material came from blood. The origin of the receptors is a man younger than 40 in good health.

Here the CDR3 reads CASSLRQTSQETQFF. The CDR3 DNA reads as TGTGCCAGCAGCCTTCGACAGACCAGCCAAGAGACCCAGTTCTTC. V usage is TRBV13 and J usage is TRBJ2-1; D perhaps matches TRBD1 (5 bases). Germline-derived CDR1 and CDR2 are PRHDT and FYEKMQ (reference sequence). V gave up 5 bases and J gave up 13 bases, with 24 bases separating them. CDR3 length: 15 amino acids.

This chain uses TRBV24-1 with TRBJ2-3; TRBD1 matches at 9 bases. CDR1 is KGHDR and CDR2 is SFDVKD in the germline V gene. This CDR3 has 15 residues. Trimming cost V 4 bases and J 3 bases; bases outside gene matches: 4. CDR3: CATSDPGTGTDTQYF. DNA for the CDR3: TGTGCCACCAGTGACCCCGGGACAGGGACAGATACGCAGTATTTT.

The V gene is TRBV18, the J gene TRBJ1-4; D is possibly TRBD1 (5 bases). Between the trimmed V and J ends, which lost 6 bases and 5 bases, there was a span of 13 bases. There are 14 residues in the CDR3. CDR1 and CDR2 (germline): KGHSH, LQKENI. This chain's CDR3 is CASSHRDGNEKLFF. CDR3 sequence (DNA): TGTGCCAGCTCTCACCGGGACGGGAATGAAAAACTGTTTTTT. The complete variable domain, with remaining parts taken from reference TRBV18 and TRBJ1-4, reads NAGVMQNPRHLVRRRGQEARLRCSPMKGHSHVYWYRQLPEEGLKFMVYLQKENIIDESGMPKERFSAEFPKEGPSILRIQQVVRGDSAAYFCASSHRDGNEKLFFGSGTQLSVL.

The chain joins TRBV6-1 to TRBJ1-1; unclear D gene. This CDR3 is 13 amino acids long. The V end was cut by 8 bases, the J end by 1 base, with 11 bases between. Germline lookup yields CDR1 MNHNS and CDR2 SASEGT. In DNA, the CDR3 is TGTGCCAGCCGGATTACTACGAACACTGAAGCTTTCTTT. Translating gives CASRITTNTEAFF.

This clonotype was detected a few times. The CDR3 spells CASSASMRVEQYF. CDR3 nucleotides: TGTGCCAGCAGCGCATCGATGAGAGTCGAGCAGTACTTC. The rearrangement joins TRBV3-1 to TRBJ2-5; D is uncertain. The J call is doubtful: the DNA matches TRBJ2-7 better. The CDR3 consists of 13 residues. Germline CDR1 and CDR2: LGHDT and YNNKEL (reference sequence).

The rearrangement joins TRBV15 to TRBJ2-7; D is undetermined. The DNA matches TRBJ2-5 better at its end, which makes the J call doubtful. The V gene's germline CDR1 is LNHNV and CDR2 YYDKDF (reference sequence). The CDR3 is 15 residues long. CDR3 DNA sequence: TGTGCCACCAGCAGAGTCCCCCGGGCGACGGAGACCCAGTACTTC. It yields the protein CATSRVPRATETQYF.